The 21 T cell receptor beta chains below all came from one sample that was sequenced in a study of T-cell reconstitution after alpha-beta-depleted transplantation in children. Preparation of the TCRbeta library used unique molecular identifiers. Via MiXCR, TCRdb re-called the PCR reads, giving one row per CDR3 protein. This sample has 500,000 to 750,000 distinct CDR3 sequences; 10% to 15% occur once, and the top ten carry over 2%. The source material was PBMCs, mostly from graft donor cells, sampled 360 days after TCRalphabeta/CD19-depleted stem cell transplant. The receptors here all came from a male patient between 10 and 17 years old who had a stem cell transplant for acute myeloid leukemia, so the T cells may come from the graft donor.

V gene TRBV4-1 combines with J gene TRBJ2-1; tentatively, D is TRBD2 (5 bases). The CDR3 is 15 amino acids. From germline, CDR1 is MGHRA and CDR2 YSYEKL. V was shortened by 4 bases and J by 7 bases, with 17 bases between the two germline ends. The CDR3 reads CASSPMRAMKNEQFF. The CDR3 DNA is TGCGCCAGCAGCCCTATGCGGGCTATGAAGAATGAGCAGTTCTTC.

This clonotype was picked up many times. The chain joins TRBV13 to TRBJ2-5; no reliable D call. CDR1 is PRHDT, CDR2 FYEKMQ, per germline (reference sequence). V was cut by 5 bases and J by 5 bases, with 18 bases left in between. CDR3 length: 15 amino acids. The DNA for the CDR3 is TGTGCCAGCAGCCCCGGGTTCGCGTGGTGGGAGACCCAGTACTTC. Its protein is CASSPGFAWWETQYF.

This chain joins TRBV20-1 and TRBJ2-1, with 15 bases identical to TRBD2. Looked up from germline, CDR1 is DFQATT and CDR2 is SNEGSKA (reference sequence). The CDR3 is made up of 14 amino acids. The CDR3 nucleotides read TGCATAGGACTAGCGGGAGGGCCGTACAATGAGCAGTTCTTC. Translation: CIGLAGGPYNEQFF.

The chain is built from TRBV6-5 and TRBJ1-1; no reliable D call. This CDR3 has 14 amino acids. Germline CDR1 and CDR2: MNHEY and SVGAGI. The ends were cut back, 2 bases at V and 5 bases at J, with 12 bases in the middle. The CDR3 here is CASSYTREITEAFF. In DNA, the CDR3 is TGTGCCAGCAGTTACACCAGAGAGATAACTGAAGCTTTCTTT.

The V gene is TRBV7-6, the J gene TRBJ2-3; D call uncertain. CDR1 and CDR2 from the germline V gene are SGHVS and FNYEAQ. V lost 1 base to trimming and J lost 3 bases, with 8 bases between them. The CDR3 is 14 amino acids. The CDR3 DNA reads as TGTGCCAGCAGCTTAGGTTGGCCAACAGATACGCAGTATTTT. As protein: CASSLGWPTDTQYF.

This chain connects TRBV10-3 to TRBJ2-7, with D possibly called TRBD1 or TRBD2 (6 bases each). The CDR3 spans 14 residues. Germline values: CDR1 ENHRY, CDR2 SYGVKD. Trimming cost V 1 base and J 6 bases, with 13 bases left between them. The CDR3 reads CAISEYPGEAEQYF. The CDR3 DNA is TGTGCCATCAGTGAGTATCCAGGGGAGGCCGAGCAGTACTTC.

CDR3 loop: CASSQPKGTGAGELFF. The CDR3 bases are TGCGCCAGCAGCCAACCCAAAGGGACAGGGGCCGGGGAGCTGTTTTTT. V usage is TRBV4-3 and J usage is TRBJ2-2; TRBD1 aligns across 10 bases. Germline assignment: CDR1 LGHNA and CDR2 YSLEER. The V gene end was trimmed by 2 bases and the J gene end by 6 bases; junction bases not matched to a gene: 6. CDR3 length: 16 amino acids.

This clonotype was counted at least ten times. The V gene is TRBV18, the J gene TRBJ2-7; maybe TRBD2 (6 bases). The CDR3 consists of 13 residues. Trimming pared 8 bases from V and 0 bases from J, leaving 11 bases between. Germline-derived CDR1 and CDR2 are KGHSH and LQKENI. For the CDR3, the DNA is TGTGCCAGCAGCCCCGGGGGCTCCTACGAGCAGTACTTC. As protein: CASSPGGSYEQYF. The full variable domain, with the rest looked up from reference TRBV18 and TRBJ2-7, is NAGVMQNPRHLVRRRGQEARLRCSPMKGHSHVYWYRQLPEEGLKFMVYLQKENIIDESGMPKERFSAEFPKEGPSILRIQQVVRGDSAAYFCASSPGGSYEQYFGPGTRLTVT.

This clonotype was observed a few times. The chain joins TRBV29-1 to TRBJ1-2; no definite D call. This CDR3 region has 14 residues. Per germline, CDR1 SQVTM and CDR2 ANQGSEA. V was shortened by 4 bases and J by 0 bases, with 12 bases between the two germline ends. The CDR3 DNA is TGCAGCGTTGGGGCCGGTACGTCTAACTATGGCTACACCTTC. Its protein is CSVGAGTSNYGYTF.

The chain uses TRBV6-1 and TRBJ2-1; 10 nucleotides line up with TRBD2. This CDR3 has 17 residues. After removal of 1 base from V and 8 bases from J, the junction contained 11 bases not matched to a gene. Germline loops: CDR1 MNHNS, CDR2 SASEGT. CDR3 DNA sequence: TGTGCCAGCAGTGAAGAATTGGCACTAGCGGGACGTTATGAGCAGTTCTTC. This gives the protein CASSEELALAGRYEQFF.

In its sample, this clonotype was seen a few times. Here the CDR3 DNA reads TGTGCCAGCAGTTACGCCTCTGTAGGGGGCAGGAGCTACGAGCAGTACTTC. It is translated as CASSYASVGGRSYEQYF. V gene TRBV6-5 combines with J gene TRBJ2-7; TRBD1 aligns across 7 bases. Trimming at V came to 2 bases and at J to 3 bases, leaving 13 bases not matched to a gene. CDR3 length: 17 residues. CDR1 MNHEY and CDR2 SVGAGI come from the germline V gene.

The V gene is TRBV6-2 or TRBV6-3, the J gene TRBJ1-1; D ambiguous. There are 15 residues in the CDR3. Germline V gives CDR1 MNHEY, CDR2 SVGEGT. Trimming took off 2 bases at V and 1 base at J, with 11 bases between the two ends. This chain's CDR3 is CASSYRGQSNTEAFF. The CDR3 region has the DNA TGTGCCAGCAGTTACAGAGGGCAGTCGAACACTGAAGCTTTCTTT.

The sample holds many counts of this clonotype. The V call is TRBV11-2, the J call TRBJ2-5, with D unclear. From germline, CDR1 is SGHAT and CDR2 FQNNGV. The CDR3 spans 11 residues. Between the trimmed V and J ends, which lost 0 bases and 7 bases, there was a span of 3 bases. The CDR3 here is CASSLEVTQYF. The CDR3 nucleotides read TGTGCCAGCAGCTTAGAGGTGACCCAGTACTTC.

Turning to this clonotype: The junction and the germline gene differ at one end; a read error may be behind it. The CDR3 here is CASRTGGTGEVFF. For the CDR3, the DNA is TGTGCCAGCCGGACAGGGGGCACCGGGGAGGTGTTTTTT. The chain links TRBV28 to TRBJ2-2, with TRBD1 matching 11 bases. The CDR3 is made up of 13 amino acids. The germline CDR1 and CDR2 sequences are MDHEN and SYDVKM.

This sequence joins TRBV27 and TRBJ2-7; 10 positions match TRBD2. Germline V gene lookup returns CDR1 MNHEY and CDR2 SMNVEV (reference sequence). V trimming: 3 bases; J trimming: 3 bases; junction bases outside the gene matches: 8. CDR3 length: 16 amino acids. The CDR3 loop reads CASSFASGSANYEQYF. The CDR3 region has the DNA TGTGCCAGCAGTTTTGCTAGCGGGAGTGCCAACTACGAGCAGTACTTC.

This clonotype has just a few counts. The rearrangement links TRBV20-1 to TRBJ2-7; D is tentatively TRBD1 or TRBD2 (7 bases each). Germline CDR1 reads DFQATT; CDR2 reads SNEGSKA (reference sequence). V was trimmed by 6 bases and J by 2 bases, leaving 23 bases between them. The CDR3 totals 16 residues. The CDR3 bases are TGCAGTGCGCAATACCCGCAGGGGGGGCCGACCTACGAGCAGTACTTC. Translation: CSAQYPQGGPTYEQYF.

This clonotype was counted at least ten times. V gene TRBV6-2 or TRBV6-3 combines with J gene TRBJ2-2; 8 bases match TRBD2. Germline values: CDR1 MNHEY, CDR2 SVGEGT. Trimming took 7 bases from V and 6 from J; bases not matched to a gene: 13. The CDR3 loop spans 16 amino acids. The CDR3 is CASTLPRGLGPGELFF. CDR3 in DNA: TGTGCCAGCACCCTACCCCGGGGACTAGGTCCCGGGGAGCTGTTTTTT.

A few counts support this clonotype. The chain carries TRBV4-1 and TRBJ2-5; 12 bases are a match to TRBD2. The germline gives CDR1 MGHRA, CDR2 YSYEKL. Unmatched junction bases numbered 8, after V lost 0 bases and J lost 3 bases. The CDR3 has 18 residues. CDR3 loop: CASSQDRTLAGGKETQYF. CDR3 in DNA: TGCGCCAGCAGCCAAGATCGGACACTAGCGGGAGGTAAAGAGACCCAGTACTTC.

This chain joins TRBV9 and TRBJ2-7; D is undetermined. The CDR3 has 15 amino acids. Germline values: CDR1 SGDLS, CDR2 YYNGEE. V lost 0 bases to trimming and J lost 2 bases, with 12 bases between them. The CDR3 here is CASSVGVSLPYEQYF. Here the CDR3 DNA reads TGTGCCAGCAGCGTAGGGGTAAGCCTCCCCTACGAGCAGTACTTC.

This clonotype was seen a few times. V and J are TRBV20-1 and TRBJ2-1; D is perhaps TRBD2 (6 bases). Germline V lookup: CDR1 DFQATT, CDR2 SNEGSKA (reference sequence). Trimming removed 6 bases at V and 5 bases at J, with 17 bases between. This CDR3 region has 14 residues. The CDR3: CSALRDSEDNEQFF. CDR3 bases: TGCAGTGCCCTCCGGGACTCTGAAGACAATGAGCAGTTCTTC.

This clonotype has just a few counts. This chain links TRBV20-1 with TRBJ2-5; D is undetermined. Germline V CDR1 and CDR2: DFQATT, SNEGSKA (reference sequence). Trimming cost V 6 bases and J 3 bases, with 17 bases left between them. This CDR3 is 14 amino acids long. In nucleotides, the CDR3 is TGCAGTGCAGCCGAAGATGAGGCAGAAGAGACCCAGTACTTC. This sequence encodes CSAAEDEAEETQYF.